A single sample is the source of the 24 T cell receptor beta chains below, sequenced in a study of CD4 T cells in relation to SARS-CoV-2 and coronaviruses (dated by TCRdb to the early 2020s). CD4+ T cells from unexposed donors were collected before the COVID-19 pandemic (2011-2018). After about 10 days of culture, CD4+ T cells were isolated with the EasySep CD4+ T cell isolation kit. Antigens of these TCRs are unknown. Library method: the immunoSEQ multiplex PCR assay. Here the immuneACCESS table is served through TCRdb, limited to in-frame sequences with V and J called. Missing clones are a known gap in these copies; in checked studies unresolved V genes cover under half, and the rest lacks a known reason. The sample table contains around 15,000 clones; only one count was recorded for under 80% of them. The top ten clones comprise 15% to 20% of the sample. Sequencing was carried out using CD4+ T cells from PBMCs, cultured in vitro. The receptors come from a human donor in good health.

The chain combines TRBV6-5 with TRBJ1-5; 10 nucleotides align to TRBD1. V shed 6 bases, J shed 6 bases, and the junction held 8 bases outside the gene matches. This CDR3 has 15 amino acids. The germline gives CDR1 MNHEY, CDR2 SVGAGI. CDR3 nucleotides: TGTGCCAGCAGACGACAGGGGGCCGGGAGTCAGCCCCAGCATTTT. Amino acids: CASRRQGAGSQPQHF.

This sequence joins TRBV9 and TRBJ2-7, with TRBD1 identical over 8 bases. Trimming cost V 3 bases and J 5 bases; bases outside gene matches: 10. Germline V gene sequence: CDR1 SGDLS, CDR2 YYNGEE. This CDR3 is built from 15 residues. CDR3 DNA: TGTGCCAGCAGCGCCCACGGGACAGGTATAAACGAGCAGTACTTC. It yields the protein CASSAHGTGINEQYF.

This chain links TRBV19 with TRBJ2-7, with a tentative D call TRBD2 (6 bases). Trimming cost V 4 bases and J 6 bases, with 13 bases left between them. CDR3 length: 13 residues. CDR1 LNHDA and CDR2 SQIVND come from the germline V gene (reference sequence). CDR3 nucleotide sequence: TGTGCCAGTAGTACAACCTGGACTACCGAGCAGTACTTC. Its protein product is CASSTTWTTEQYF.

V is TRBV4-1 and J is TRBJ2-5; TRBD1 or TRBD2 may be the D gene (6 bases each). Trimming took off 1 base at V and 5 bases at J, with 11 bases between the two ends. Germline V gene lookup returns CDR1 MGHRA and CDR2 YSYEKL. The CDR3 is 14 amino acids. The CDR3, as DNA: TGCGCCAGCAGCCAAGTGGGGGGCGGGGAGACCCAGTACTTC. Amino acids: CASSQVGGGETQYF.

This clone was seen only once. The V gene is TRBV30, the J gene TRBJ2-5; D not certain. Trimming left V 5 bases short and J 7 bases short, with 11 bases between. The CDR3 sequence is 11 residues long. Per the germline V gene, CDR1 is GTSNPN and CDR2 is SVGIG (reference sequence). The CDR3 loop is CAWELQSTQYF. As DNA, the CDR3 is TGTGCCTGGGAACTGCAGTCGACCCAGTACTTC.

The chain recombines TRBV9 with TRBJ2-3; 7 bases are a match to TRBD2. The CDR3 has 16 amino acids. Germline V gene data show CDR1 as SGDLS and CDR2 as YYNGEE. J gave up 1 base and V 4 bases, and 9 bases lay outside the gene matches. The CDR3 DNA follows: TGTGCCAGCAGCCCCCTTGGGGGGGAACGCACAGATACGCAGTATTTT. Residues: CASSPLGGERTDTQYF. The full variable domain, with the rest looked up from reference TRBV9 and TRBJ2-3, is DSGVTQTPKHLITATGQRVTLRCSPRSGDLSVYWYQQSLDQGLQFLIQYYNGEERAKGNILERFSAQQFPDLHSELNLSSLELGDSALYFCASSPLGGERTDTQYFGPGTRLTVL.

V is TRBV7-3 and J is TRBJ2-4, with 7 bases identical to TRBD1. The CDR3 is 13 residues long. Germline CDR1 is SGHTA and CDR2 is FQGTGA. The junction had 8 bases not matched to a gene; V was cut back by 6 bases and J by 9 bases. The CDR3 protein is CASSTGEGSIQYF. In DNA, the CDR3 is TGTGCCAGCAGTACAGGGGAAGGCTCCATTCAGTACTTC.

This clone was seen a handful of times. The CDR3 DNA reads TGTGCCAGCAGCTTGACCAGCACCGGGGAGCTGTTTTTT. It yields the protein CASSLTSTGELFF. The V and J genes are TRBV5-4 and TRBJ2-2; no clear D. V gave up 1 base and J gave up 4 bases, with 5 bases separating them. In germline, CDR1 is SGHNT, CDR2 YYREEE (reference sequence). CDR3 size: 13 residues.

The V call is TRBV7-9, the J call TRBJ1-1; D is possibly TRBD1 (6 bases). Germline CDR1 is SEHNR and CDR2 is FQNEAQ (reference sequence). The CDR3 has 14 residues. V was trimmed by 1 base and J by 0 bases, leaving 6 bases between them. CDR3 sequence reads: CASSLGTVNTEAFF. CDR3 nucleotides: TGTGCCAGCAGCTTAGGGACAGTGAACACTGAAGCTTTCTTT.

In its sample, this clone was seen once. The chain recombines TRBV5-4 with TRBJ2-7; D may be TRBD2 (6 bases). Trimming cost V 0 bases and J 3 bases, with 13 bases left between them. The CDR3 runs to 15 residues. Per germline, CDR1 SGHNT and CDR2 YYREEE (reference sequence). CDR3 coding DNA: TGTGCCAGCAGCTTGGGACGGGAGCCGGTCTACGAGCAGTACTTC. Translation: CASSLGREPVYEQYF. Using reference TRBV5-4 and TRBJ2-7 for the parts outside the CDR3, the full variable domain is ETGVTQSPTHLIKTRGQQVTLRCSSQSGHNTVSWYQQALGQGPQFIFQYYREEENGRGNFPPRFSGLQFPNYSSELNVNALELDDSALYLCASSLGREPVYEQYFGPGTRLTVT.

The chain recombines TRBV19 with TRBJ1-1; D perhaps matches TRBD1 (5 bases). The CDR3 spans 13 residues. Trimming took 4 bases from V and 2 from J, leaving 8 bases between them. CDR1 is LNHDA, CDR2 SQIVND, per germline (reference sequence). This CDR3 is CASSSQGNTEAFF. Written as DNA, the CDR3 is TGTGCCAGTAGTAGCCAGGGAAACACTGAAGCTTTCTTT.

In DNA form, the CDR3 reads TGCGCCAGCAGCTTGGACAACCCCTACTACGAGCAGTACTTC. It translates to CASSLDNPYYEQYF. The V gene is TRBV5-1, the J gene TRBJ2-7, with D unclear. CDR3 size: 14 residues. The germline gives CDR1 SGHRS, CDR2 YFSETQ. Between the trimmed V and J ends, which lost 0 bases and 3 bases, there was a span of 10 bases.

In nucleotides, the CDR3 is TGCGCCAGCAGCTTGGAAGATACGCAGTATTTT. It yields the protein CASSLEDTQYF. The rearrangement uses TRBV5-1 and TRBJ2-3; D is ambiguous. Trimming cost V 0 bases and J 5 bases, with 1 base left between them. The CDR3 is made up of 11 amino acids. CDR1 SGHRS and CDR2 YFSETQ come from the germline V gene.

The chain carries TRBV14 and TRBJ2-3; no definite D call. V dropped 0 bases and J dropped 4 bases, with 2 bases sitting between them. The germline gives CDR1 SGHDN, CDR2 FVKESK. The CDR3 has 12 amino acids. CDR3 bases: TGTGCCAGCAGCCAAGACGCAGATACGCAGTATTTT. The encoded protein is CASSQDADTQYF. Combining the CDR3 with reference TRBV14 and TRBJ2-3 gives the whole variable domain EAGVTQFPSHSVIEKGQTVTLRCDPISGHDNLYWYRRVMGKEIKFLLHFVKESKQDESGMPNNRFLAERTGGTYSTLKVQPAELEDSGVYFCASSQDADTQYFGPGTRLTVL.

V and J are TRBV10-3 and TRBJ1-5; perhaps TRBD1 as D (6 bases). Per germline, CDR1 ENHRY and CDR2 SYGVKD. Between the trimmed V and J ends, which lost 0 bases and 6 bases, there was a span of 9 bases. This CDR3 has 14 amino acids. CDR3: CAISESMGAQPQHF. As DNA, the CDR3 is TGTGCCATCAGTGAGTCGATGGGGGCTCAGCCCCAGCATTTT.

This clone was found once. The genes are TRBV11-2 and TRBJ2-3; D uncertain. V gave up 0 bases and J gave up 4 bases, with 8 bases separating them. This CDR3 has 14 amino acids. The germline V gene has CDR1 SGHAT and CDR2 FQNNGV. Written as DNA, the CDR3 is TGTGCCAGCAGCTTAGAGCGGCCGTCAGATACGCAGTATTTT. Its translation: CASSLERPSDTQYF.

This clone has just a few counts. The genes are TRBV6-5 and TRBJ2-2, with a tentative D call TRBD1 (6 bases). The V end was cut by 4 bases, the J end by 4 bases, with 13 bases between. Per germline, CDR1 MNHEY and CDR2 SVGAGI. CDR3 size: 15 residues. Here the CDR3 DNA reads TGTGCCAGCAGTTTCCAGCTAGGGGGCACCGGGGAGCTGTTTTTT. It translates to CASSFQLGGTGELFF.

J is TRBJ2-5 and V is TRBV4-1; D is perhaps TRBD1 or TRBD2 (5 bases each). Trimming cost V 2 bases and J 5 bases, with 15 bases left between them. The CDR3 is 15 residues long. Germline V CDR1 and CDR2: MGHRA, YSYEKL. CDR3 bases: TGCGCCAGCAGCCAACATCCGACGGGGCGGGAGACCCAGTACTTC. This codes for CASSQHPTGRETQYF.

The genes are TRBV6-1 and TRBJ2-5; D is unresolved. This CDR3 has 14 amino acids. V was pared by 3 bases and J by 2 bases, with 10 bases between. Germline V CDR1 and CDR2: MNHNS, SASEGT. The CDR3 reads CASSDRKGQETQYF. The CDR3 DNA follows: TGTGCCAGCAGTGACCGCAAGGGTCAAGAGACCCAGTACTTC.

V and J are TRBV6-1 and TRBJ1-2; D unresolved. V was trimmed by 4 bases and J by 2 bases, leaving 17 bases between them. CDR3 size: 16 residues. The germline V gene has CDR1 MNHNS and CDR2 SASEGT. The CDR3 DNA reads TGTGCCAGCAGTGCCCCTCCTGGACGGGGAAACTATGGCTACACCTTC. It codes for CASSAPPGRGNYGYTF.

The V and J genes are TRBV6-1 and TRBJ1-3; 8 nucleotides match TRBD1. Germline trimming cut 4 bases from V and 2 bases from J; bases unmatched to any gene: 7. The CDR3 extends over 16 amino acids. Germline CDR1 and CDR2: MNHNS and SASEGT. CDR3 DNA: TGTGCCAGCAGTGGGTTGACAGGGGTTCCTGGAAACACCATATATTTT. Protein sequence: CASSGLTGVPGNTIYF.

CDR3 coding DNA: TGTGCCAGCAGTTTATTCGCGGGTTACACCATATATTTT. Translated, it gives CASSLFAGYTIYF. The gene calls are TRBV27 and TRBJ1-3; D call uncertain. Germline CDR1 and CDR2: MNHEY and SMNVEV (reference sequence). CDR3 length: 13 residues. With 1 base removed from V and 8 bases from J, the gap between germline ends came to 9 bases.

This chain uses TRBV24-1 with TRBJ2-7, with 8 bases identical to TRBD1. CDR1 and CDR2 from the germline V gene are KGHDR and SFDVKD. The CDR3 sequence is 15 residues long. V was clipped by 1 base and J by 5 bases; unmatched bases: 6. The CDR3 is CATSDLGRGLDEQYF. The CDR3 DNA reads TGTGCCACCAGTGATTTAGGCAGGGGGCTCGACGAGCAGTACTTC.

The chain is built from TRBV25-1 and TRBJ2-3; D uncertain. The germline gives CDR1 MGHDK, CDR2 SYGVNS. V dropped 2 bases and J dropped 2 bases, with 17 bases sitting between them. The CDR3 covers 17 residues. As DNA, the CDR3 is TGTGCCAGCAGTGAAGGGCCCCTCTGGGAAGCCACAGATACGCAGTATTTT. This sequence encodes CASSEGPLWEATDTQYF.